This TCR beta chain was identified during a study of yellow fever vaccine responses in identical twins. Study results and caveats: It has been reported that, in twins, the vaccine T cell response seemed partly convergent and partly personalized.

TCRdb re-analysed the RT-PCR reads in MiXCR, keeping a single row per CDR3 protein. There are about 1,400 distinct CDR3 sequences in the sample; 84% occur only once, and around 6.1% lies in the top ten. V lost 4 bases and J 9 bases, leaving 14 bases between the germline ends. CDR1 SGHAT and CDR2 FQDESV come from the germline V gene (reference sequence). The CDR3 runs 13 residues. This clonotype has a single count. Its specificity is unknown. The chain links TRBV11-1 to TRBJ2-3; D is ambiguous. The sequences come from T cells from blood (PBMCs), unsorted or a sorted subset (not recorded which), collected before or after yellow fever vaccination (not recorded which). This sequence originates from a young woman who received the yellow fever vaccine. The CDR3 bases are TGTGCCAGCAGCTCCCCTATGAGTCCGACGCAGTATTTT. This codes for CASSSPMSPTQYF. Drawing the rest from reference TRBV11-1 and TRBJ2-3, the complete variable domain is EAEVAQSPRYKITEKSQAVAFWCDPISGHATLYWYRQILGQGPELLVQFQDESVVDDSQLPKDRFSAERLKGVDSTLKIQPAELGDSAMYLCASSSPMSPTQYFGPGTRLTVL.